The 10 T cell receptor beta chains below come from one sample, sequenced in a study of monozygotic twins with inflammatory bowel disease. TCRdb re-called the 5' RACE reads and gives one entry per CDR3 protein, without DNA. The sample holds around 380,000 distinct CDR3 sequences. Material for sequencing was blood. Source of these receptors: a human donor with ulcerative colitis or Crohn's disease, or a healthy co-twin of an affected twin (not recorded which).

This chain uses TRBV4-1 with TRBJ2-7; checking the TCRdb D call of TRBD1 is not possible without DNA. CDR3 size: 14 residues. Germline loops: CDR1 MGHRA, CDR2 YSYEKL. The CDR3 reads CASSDNQGSYEQYF.

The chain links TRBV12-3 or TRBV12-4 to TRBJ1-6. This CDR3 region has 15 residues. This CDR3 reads CASSLLTESNSPLHF.

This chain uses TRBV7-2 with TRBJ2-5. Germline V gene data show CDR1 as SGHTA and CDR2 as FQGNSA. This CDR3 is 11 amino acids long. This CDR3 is CASIQGETQYF.

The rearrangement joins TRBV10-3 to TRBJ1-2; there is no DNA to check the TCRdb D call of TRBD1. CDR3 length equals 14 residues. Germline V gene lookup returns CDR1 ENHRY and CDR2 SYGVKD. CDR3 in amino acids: CATGGGQGDYGYTF.

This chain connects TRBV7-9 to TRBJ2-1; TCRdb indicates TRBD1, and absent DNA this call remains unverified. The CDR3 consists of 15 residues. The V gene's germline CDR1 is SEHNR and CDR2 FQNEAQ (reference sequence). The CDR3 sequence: CASSLGAGGYNEQFF.

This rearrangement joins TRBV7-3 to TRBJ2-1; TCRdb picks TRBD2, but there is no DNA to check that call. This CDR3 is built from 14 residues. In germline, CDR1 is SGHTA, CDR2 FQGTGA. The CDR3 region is CASSLGGRYNEQFF.

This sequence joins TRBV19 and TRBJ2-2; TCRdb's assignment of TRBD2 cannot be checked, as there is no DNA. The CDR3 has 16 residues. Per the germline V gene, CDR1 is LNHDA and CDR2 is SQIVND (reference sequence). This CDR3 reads CASCGWLAENTGELFF.

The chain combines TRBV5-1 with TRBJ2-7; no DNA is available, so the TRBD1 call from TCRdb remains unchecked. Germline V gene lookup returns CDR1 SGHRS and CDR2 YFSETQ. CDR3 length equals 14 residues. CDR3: CASSSRTGVGEQYF.

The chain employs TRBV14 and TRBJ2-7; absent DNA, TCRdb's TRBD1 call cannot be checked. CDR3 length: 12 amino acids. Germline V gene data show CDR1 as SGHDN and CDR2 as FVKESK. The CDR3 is CASSSFGNEQYF.

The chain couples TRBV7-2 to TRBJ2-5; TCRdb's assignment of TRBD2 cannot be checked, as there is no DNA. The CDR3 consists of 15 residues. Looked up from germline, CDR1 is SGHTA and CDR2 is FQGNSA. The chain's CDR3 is CASSLAGTPQETQYF.